This section outlines one TCR beta chain sequence together with its context. Germline CDR1 reads SNHLY; CDR2 reads FYNNEI. The CDR3 extends over 15 amino acids. This entry belongs to a study of T cells expressing NK-cell markers. Study background: Sorted CD3+CD56-NKG2C+, CD3+CD56+NKG2C- and CD3+CD56+NKG2C+ T cells were the source of the TCR beta repertoires. Among eight sequenced donors, seven carried HCMV seropositivity while one was seronegative.

Making the TCR beta cDNA relied on 5'RACE template switching with UMIs. No DNA is given; TCRdb re-called the 5' RACE reads and lists each CDR3 protein once. In all, the sample yields a few hundred thousand distinct CDR3 sequences. This clonotype was obtained from a man between 18 and 69 years old in good health. Sequenced input: blood T cells: a sorted CD56 or NKG2C T cell subset, CD4+ or CD8+ T cells, or bulk PBMC T cells (not recorded which). J is TRBJ2-5 and V is TRBV2; TCRdb's D call of TRBD1 is untestable without DNA. This CDR3 reads CASSEAGQGQATQYF. Supplemented by reference TRBV2 and TRBJ2-5, the full variable domain reads EPEVTQTPSHQVTQMGQEVILRCVPISNHLYFYWYRQILGQKVEFLVSFYNNEISEKSEIFDDQFSVERPDGSNFTLKIRSTKLEDSAMYFCASSEAGQGQATQYFGPGTRLLVL.